The subject of this entry is one TCR beta chain. The data were obtained in a study of blood T cell repertoires in COVID-19. Overall study: Sites in the United States, Italy and Spain provided acute and convalescent COVID-19 samples. PBMCs, B-cell-depleted T cells, or T cells provided the cDNA or gDNA that made up the material.

Assay: immunoSEQ multiplex PCR; the TCRdb copy retains only in-frame clones and omits some. The sample holds about 75,000 clones, 75% to 90% seen once. CDR1 and CDR2 (germline): SGHTA, FQGNSA. Between the trimmed V and J ends, which lost 2 bases and 2 bases, there was a span of 7 bases. The CDR3 totals 14 residues. The clonotype comes from a human donor in a cohort sampled during active COVID-19. Sequencing was done on a sample of peripheral blood. The gene calls are TRBV7-2 and TRBJ2-1; the D is unclear. CDR3 region: CASSLSRPYNEQFF. CDR3 sequence (DNA): TGTGCCAGCAGCTTATCTAGACCCTACAATGAGCAGTTCTTC.